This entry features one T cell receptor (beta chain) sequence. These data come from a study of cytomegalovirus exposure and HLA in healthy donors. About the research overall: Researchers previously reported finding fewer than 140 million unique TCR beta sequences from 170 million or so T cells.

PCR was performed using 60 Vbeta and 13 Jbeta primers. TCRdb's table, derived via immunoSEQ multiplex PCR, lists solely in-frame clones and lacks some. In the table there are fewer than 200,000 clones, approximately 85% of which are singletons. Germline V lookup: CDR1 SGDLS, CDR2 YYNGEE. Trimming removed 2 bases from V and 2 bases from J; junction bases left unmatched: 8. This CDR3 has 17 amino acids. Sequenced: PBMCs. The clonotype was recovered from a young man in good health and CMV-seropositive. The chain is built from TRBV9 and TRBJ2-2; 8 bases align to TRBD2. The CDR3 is CASSVFSGILNTGELFF. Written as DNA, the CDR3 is TGTGCCAGCAGCGTTTTTAGCGGGATTTTAAACACCGGGGAGCTGTTTTTT.